These 9 T cell receptor beta chains came from one sample sequenced in a study of blood T cell repertoires in COVID-19. The protocol was immunoSEQ multiplex PCR, while the TCRdb copy is restricted to in-frame clones and leaves out a portion. The sample contains about 69,000 clones, roughly 73% of which appear only once. Input material: peripheral blood. All receptors come from a human donor in a cohort sampled during active COVID-19.

The J gene is TRBJ1-2, the V gene TRBV5-6; D is unresolved. The V gene's germline CDR1 is SGHDT and CDR2 YYEEEE. The CDR3 is 14 amino acids. V was clipped by 3 bases and J by 4 bases, with 13 bases between them. The CDR3 DNA follows: TGTGCCAGCAGCTCCAGCGGGGTCCCCTATGGCTACACCTTC. Translating it yields CASSSSGVPYGYTF.

The chain is built from TRBV7-2 and TRBJ1-2, with D possibly matching TRBD1 (5 bases). The CDR3 contains 13 residues. CDR1 and CDR2 from the germline V gene are SGHTA and FQGNSA. The germline V and J ends were trimmed by 5 bases and 7 bases, with 14 bases remaining between them. The CDR3 nucleotides read TGTGCCAGCAGCGGAGGAGGGGAGGTTGGCTACACCTTC. It specifies CASSGGGEVGYTF.

The chain joins TRBV18 to TRBJ2-5, with D perhaps matching TRBD1 (5 bases). In germline, CDR1 is KGHSH, CDR2 LQKENI. V was cut by 3 bases and J by 3 bases, with 14 bases left in between. CDR3 length: 15 residues. CDR3 residues: CASSPPTTQEETQYF. The DNA of the CDR3 is TGTGCCAGCTCACCCCCAACGACACAGGAAGAGACCCAGTACTTC.

The J gene is TRBJ2-2, the V gene TRBV7-9; 9 nucleotides align to TRBD1. Germline V gene sequence: CDR1 SEHNR, CDR2 FQNEAQ (reference sequence). J gave up 5 bases and V 5 bases, and 6 bases lay outside the gene matches. This CDR3 comprises 15 residues. CDR3 DNA: TGTGCCAGCAGCCCCGGGACAGGGCCTACCGGGGAGCTGTTTTTT. Protein: CASSPGTGPTGELFF.

This chain connects TRBV5-1 to TRBJ2-2; 10 nucleotides line up with TRBD1. V gave up 0 bases and J gave up 5 bases; unmatched junction bases: 1. Germline CDR1 is SGHRS and CDR2 is YFSETQ. This CDR3 has 15 residues. DNA for the CDR3: TGCGCCAGCAGCTTGGAGGGACAGGGGACCGGGGAGCTGTTTTTT. This codes for CASSLEGQGTGELFF.

J is TRBJ2-1 and V is TRBV9, with 7 bases aligning to TRBD2. The V and J ends lost 4 bases and 7 bases, in that order; junction bases with no gene match: 17. Germline V gene sequence: CDR1 SGDLS, CDR2 YYNGEE. The CDR3 contains 17 residues. CDR3 amino acids: CASSSRLAAGASNEQFF. The CDR3, as DNA: TGTGCCAGCAGCTCACGCCTGGCGGCGGGAGCGTCGAATGAGCAGTTCTTC.

The J gene is TRBJ1-1, the V gene TRBV3-1 (or the pseudogene TRBV3-2); D possibly corresponds to TRBD1 (6 bases). The germline CDR1 and CDR2 sequences are LGHDT and YNNKEL (reference sequence). V shed 2 bases and J shed 7 bases, with 8 bases lying between them. The CDR3 has 12 amino acids. CDR3 amino acids: CASSQTGLEAFF. For the CDR3, the DNA is TGTGCCAGCAGCCAAACAGGGCTTGAAGCTTTCTTT.

In DNA, the CDR3 is TGTGCCAGCAGCTTGTGGCCTCGAGGGGGCAAAAACATTCAGTACTTC. Translating it yields CASSLWPRGGKNIQYF. The rearrangement joins TRBV5-4 to TRBJ2-4; D possibly corresponds to TRBD1 (6 bases). Trimming took off 1 base at V and 3 bases at J, with 14 bases between the two ends. This CDR3 spans 16 amino acids. Germline CDR1 SGHNT, CDR2 YYREEE (reference sequence).

A single count supports this clone. V gene TRBV5-1 combines with J gene TRBJ1-4; D is possibly TRBD1 (5 bases). From germline, CDR1 is SGHRS and CDR2 YFSETQ. The CDR3 loop spans 14 amino acids. V was clipped by 4 bases and J by 6 bases, with 13 bases between them. The CDR3 region has the DNA TGCGCCAGCAGCCCGACGGGGGGGGATGAAAAACTGTTTTTT. Amino acids: CASSPTGGDEKLFF.